This T cell receptor (beta chain) was captured in a study of blood T cell repertoires in COVID-19. Study overall: Samples came from the United States, Italy and Spain, spanning acute and convalescent COVID-19. Sources were T cells, B-cell-depleted T cells, or PBMCs; the material itself was cDNA or gDNA.

The V gene end was trimmed by 2 bases and the J gene end by 0 bases; junction bases not matched to a gene: 16. This CDR3 has 19 residues. CDR1 and CDR2 (germline): GTSNPN, SVGIG (reference sequence). Some clones are missing from TCRdb's copy, which holds only in-frame ones; the method was immunoSEQ multiplex PCR. This table holds over 250,000 clones, about 80% found once. The V gene is TRBV30, the J gene TRBJ1-3; 7 bases fit TRBD1. The sample was peripheral blood. The receptor's source is a woman aged 80 or older with acute or convalescent COVID-19. The chain's CDR3 is CAWSPGTVDDTPSGNTIYF. The DNA for the CDR3 is TGTGCCTGGAGTCCTGGGACAGTCGACGATACTCCCTCTGGAAACACCATATATTTT.